Following are 19 T cell receptor beta chains from one sample sequenced in a study of memory CD4+ T cells and cytomegalovirus serostatus. Single viable CD3+CD4+CD8-CD45RO+ cells were sorted as the memory CD4+ T cells. Method: immunoSEQ multiplex PCR; TCRdb's copy keeps in-frame clones and lacks some. The top ten clones hold 0.88% of a sample with over 60,000 clones, about 74% of them seen once. Sequencing used memory CD4+ T cells from blood. These receptors were collected from an adult in good health and CMV-seronegative.

The V call is TRBV5-6, the J call TRBJ2-3; D gene uncertain. CDR3 size: 15 residues. V was trimmed by 3 bases and J by 3 bases, leaving 14 bases between them. Germline values: CDR1 SGHDT, CDR2 YYEEEE. The CDR3 loop reads CASSSKIDWTDTQYF. The CDR3 DNA follows: TGTGCCAGCAGCTCAAAAATAGACTGGACAGATACGCAGTATTTT.

V gene TRBV27 combines with J gene TRBJ1-4; 8 bases map to TRBD1. Trimming took 6 bases from V and 8 from J; bases not matched to a gene: 11. Germline V gene sequence: CDR1 MNHEY, CDR2 SMNVEV (reference sequence). CDR3 length equals 15 residues. The CDR3 loop is CASRTYRGAVEKLFF. The CDR3 coding sequence is TGTGCCAGCAGGACGTACAGGGGGGCGGTCGAAAAACTGTTTTTT.

The rearrangement links TRBV6-6 to TRBJ2-7; D is possibly TRBD1 or TRBD2 (5 bases each). Germline CDR1 MNHNY, CDR2 SVGAGI (reference sequence). The CDR3 sequence is 12 residues long. The germline V and J ends were trimmed by 6 bases and 4 bases, with 10 bases remaining between them. CDR3 sequence (DNA): TGTGCCAGCAGCGAGGGGTTTTACGAGCAGTACTTC. Translating it yields CASSEGFYEQYF.

The CDR3 here is CASSLVLTPPVWPQHF. DNA of the CDR3: TGTGCCAGCAGCTTAGTACTAACACCCCCGGTGTGGCCCCAGCATTTT. This chain uses TRBV7-2 with TRBJ1-5; no firm D call. The CDR3 spans 16 residues. The V and J ends lost 1 base and 9 bases respectively, with 19 bases between them. CDR1 is SGHTA and CDR2 is FQGNSA in the germline V gene.

The chain links TRBV5-1 to TRBJ1-3; D is unresolved. The CDR3 sequence is 13 residues long. Between the trimmed V and J ends, which lost 6 bases and 0 bases, there was a span of 7 bases. Germline CDR1 reads SGHRS; CDR2 reads YFSETQ. The CDR3 DNA reads as TGCGCCAGCAAGCAGGACTCTGGAAACACCATATATTTT. This gives the protein CASKQDSGNTIYF.

The chain joins TRBV4-1 to TRBJ2-6; D is uncertain. This CDR3 spans 17 amino acids. Deletions cut 4 bases from V and 1 base from J, with 14 bases between. Germline V lookup: CDR1 MGHRA, CDR2 YSYEKL. The CDR3 coding sequence is TGCGCCAGCAGCCCATGGGCCGACGGTTCTGGGGCCAACGTCCTGACTTTC. Translation gives CASSPWADGSGANVLTF.

This sequence joins TRBV5-1 and TRBJ2-4; 7 nucleotides align to TRBD1. This CDR3 comprises 17 residues. The V and J ends lost 3 bases and 3 bases, in that order; junction bases with no gene match: 12. Germline CDR1 SGHRS, CDR2 YFSETQ. For the CDR3, the DNA is TGCGCCAGCAGCTCCCCTTGGGGGACAGATGACAAAAACATTCAGTACTTC. It specifies CASSSPWGTDDKNIQYF.

The J gene is TRBJ2-7, the V gene TRBV7-9; D uncertain. CDR3 length equals 14 residues. V was cut by 5 bases and J by 4 bases, with 15 bases left in between. Germline CDR1 is SEHNR and CDR2 is FQNEAQ (reference sequence). The CDR3 is CASSHRLNTYEQYF. CDR3 coding DNA: TGTGCCAGCAGCCACCGCCTGAACACTTACGAGCAGTACTTC.

The chain links TRBV7-9 to TRBJ2-7; no clear D. The CDR3 runs to 14 residues. Trimming shortened V by 5 bases and J by 1 base, and 12 bases separated the two germline ends. Germline CDR1 is SEHNR and CDR2 is FQNEAQ (reference sequence). CDR3 bases: TGTGCCAGCAGCGAACAACAAAGATCCTACGAGCAGTACTTC. Its protein is CASSEQQRSYEQYF.

The CDR3 nucleotides read TGCGCCAGCAGCCAACTCCTAGCTTTCGAGCAGTACTTC. Amino acids: CASSQLLAFEQYF. This chain uses TRBV4-1 with TRBJ2-7; possible D gene TRBD2, 5 bases. V gave up 2 bases and J gave up 6 bases, with 11 bases separating them. This CDR3 comprises 13 residues. Germline CDR1 MGHRA, CDR2 YSYEKL.

By sample share, this clone is medium-sized. The chain is built from TRBV5-1 and TRBJ1-6; 7 positions agree with TRBD1. J lost 8 bases, V lost 1 base, and 6 bases had no gene match. The CDR3 extends over 15 amino acids. Germline V CDR1 and CDR2: SGHRS, YFSETQ. CDR3 sequence: CASSLRRGNDSPLHF. CDR3 coding DNA: TGCGCCAGCAGCTTGCGCAGGGGGAATGATTCACCCCTCCACTTT. The whole variable domain, remainder taken from reference TRBV5-1 and TRBJ1-6, is KAGVTQTPRYLIKTRGQQVTLSCSPISGHRSVSWYQQTPGQGLQFLFEYFSETQRNKGNFPGRFSGRQFSNSRSEMNVSTLELGDSALYLCASSLRRGNDSPLHFGNGTRLTVT.

This clone was recorded only once. This chain uses TRBV7-2 with TRBJ2-3; TRBD2 aligns across 8 bases. The CDR3 length is 16 residues. V was clipped by 1 base and J by 3 bases; unmatched bases: 6. Germline loops: CDR1 SGHTA, CDR2 FQGNSA. The CDR3 coding sequence is TGTGCCAGCAGCTTAGATGTCGGGAGGGCGACAGATACGCAGTATTTT. This codes for CASSLDVGRATDTQYF.

The chain carries TRBV15 and TRBJ1-3; unclear D gene. There are 15 residues in the CDR3. The germline V and J ends were trimmed by 0 bases and 0 bases, with 6 bases remaining between them. Germline V gives CDR1 LNHNV, CDR2 YYDKDF (reference sequence). In DNA form, the CDR3 reads TGTGCCACCAGCAGAGACAGATACTCTGGAAACACCATATATTTT. Translating gives CATSRDRYSGNTIYF.

The chain carries TRBV7-2 and TRBJ2-1; TRBD2 agrees at 10 bases. Trimming at V came to 3 bases and at J to 6 bases, leaving 11 bases not matched to a gene. The CDR3 runs to 17 residues. Germline V gene lookup returns CDR1 SGHTA and CDR2 FQGNSA. CDR3 amino acids: CASSLGKSGRARNEQFF. The CDR3 coding sequence is TGTGCCAGCAGCTTGGGTAAGAGCGGGAGGGCCCGCAATGAGCAGTTCTTC.

The rearrangement joins TRBV27 to TRBJ1-2, with TRBD1 matching over 10 bases. With 3 bases clipped from V and 2 bases from J, the junction kept 3 bases outside the gene matches. Germline values: CDR1 MNHEY, CDR2 SMNVEV (reference sequence). The CDR3 is 15 amino acids. Here the CDR3 DNA reads TGTGCCAGCAGTTTGGCGGACAGGGGGAACTATGGCTACACCTTC. Amino acid sequence: CASSLADRGNYGYTF.

V is TRBV27 and J is TRBJ2-3, with D possibly TRBD1 on 6 matching bases. Germline V lookup: CDR1 MNHEY, CDR2 SMNVEV (reference sequence). Trimming pared 5 bases from V and 2 bases from J, leaving 11 bases between. The CDR3 has 14 amino acids. The CDR3 DNA sequence: TGTGCCAGCAGTAACAGGGTAGTCACAGATACGCAGTATTTT. As protein: CASSNRVVTDTQYF.

Only a few counts were recorded for this clone. The chain employs TRBV4-1 and TRBJ1-6; no clear D. V was trimmed by 0 bases and J by 6 bases, leaving 6 bases between them. The CDR3 sequence is 14 residues long. Germline V gives CDR1 MGHRA, CDR2 YSYEKL. CDR3 sequence: CASSQDYSNSPLHF. The CDR3 DNA is TGCGCCAGCAGCCAAGACTACAGTAATTCACCCCTCCACTTT.

The chain couples TRBV4-1 to TRBJ1-4; D is unresolved. Germline V gene sequence: CDR1 MGHRA, CDR2 YSYEKL. The V end lost 1 base, the J end lost 7 bases, and 7 bases lay between the germline ends. The CDR3 length is 13 residues. For the CDR3, the DNA is TGCGCCAGCAGCCAAGCTCGGCTTGAAAAACTGTTTTTT. This encodes CASSQARLEKLFF.

The rearrangement uses TRBV7-9 and TRBJ2-5, with 11 bases that match TRBD2. This CDR3 contains 15 residues. V was pared by 1 base and J by 5 bases, with 3 bases of the junction left unmatched. The V gene's germline CDR1 is SEHNR and CDR2 FQNEAQ (reference sequence). CDR3 amino acids: CASSLVAGGPETQYF. In DNA form, the CDR3 reads TGTGCCAGCAGCTTAGTAGCGGGAGGGCCGGAGACCCAGTACTTC.